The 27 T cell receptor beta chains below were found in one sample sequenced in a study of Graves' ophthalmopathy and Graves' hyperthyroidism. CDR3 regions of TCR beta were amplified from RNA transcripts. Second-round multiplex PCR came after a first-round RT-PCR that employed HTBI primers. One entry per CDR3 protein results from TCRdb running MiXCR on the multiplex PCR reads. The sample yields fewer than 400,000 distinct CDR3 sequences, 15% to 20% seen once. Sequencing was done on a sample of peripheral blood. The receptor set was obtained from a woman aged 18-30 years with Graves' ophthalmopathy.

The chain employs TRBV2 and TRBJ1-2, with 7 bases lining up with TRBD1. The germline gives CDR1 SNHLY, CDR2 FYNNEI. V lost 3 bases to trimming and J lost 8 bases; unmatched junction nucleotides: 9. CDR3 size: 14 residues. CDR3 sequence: CASSDDRAGLGYTF. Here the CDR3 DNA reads TGTGCCAGCAGTGACGACAGGGCGGGATTAGGCTACACCTTC.

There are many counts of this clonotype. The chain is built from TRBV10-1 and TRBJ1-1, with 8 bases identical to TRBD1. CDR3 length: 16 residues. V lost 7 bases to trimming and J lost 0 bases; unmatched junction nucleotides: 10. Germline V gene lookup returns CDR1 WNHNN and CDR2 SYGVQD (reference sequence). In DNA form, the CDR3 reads TGCGCCAGCAACCAATCAGGACAGGGTGTGAACACTGAAGCTTTCTTT. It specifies CASNQSGQGVNTEAFF.

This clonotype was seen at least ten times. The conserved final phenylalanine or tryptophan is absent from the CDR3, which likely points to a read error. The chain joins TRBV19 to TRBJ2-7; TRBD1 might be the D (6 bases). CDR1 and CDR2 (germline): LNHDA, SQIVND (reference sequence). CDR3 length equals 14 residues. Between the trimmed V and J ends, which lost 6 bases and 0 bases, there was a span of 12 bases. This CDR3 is CASRMGALSYEQYS. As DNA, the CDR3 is TGTGCCAGTAGGATGGGGGCCCTCTCCTACGAGCAGTACTCC.

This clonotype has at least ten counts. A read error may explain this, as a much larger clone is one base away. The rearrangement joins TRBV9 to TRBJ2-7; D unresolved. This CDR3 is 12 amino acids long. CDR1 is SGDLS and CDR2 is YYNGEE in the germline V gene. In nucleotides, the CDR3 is TGTGCCAGCAGCCCCCCCTCCGACGAGCAGTACTTC. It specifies CASSPPSDEQYF.

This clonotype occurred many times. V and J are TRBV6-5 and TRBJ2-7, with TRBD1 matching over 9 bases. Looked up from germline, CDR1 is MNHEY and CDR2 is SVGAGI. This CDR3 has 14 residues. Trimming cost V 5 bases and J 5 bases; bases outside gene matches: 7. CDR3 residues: CASSLQGARNEQYF. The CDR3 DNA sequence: TGTGCCAGCAGTCTACAGGGGGCGAGGAACGAGCAGTACTTC.

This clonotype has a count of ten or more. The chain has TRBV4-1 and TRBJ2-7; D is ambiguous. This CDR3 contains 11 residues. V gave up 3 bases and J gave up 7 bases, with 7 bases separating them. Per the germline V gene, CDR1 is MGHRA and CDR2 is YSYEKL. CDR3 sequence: CASSHLGEQYF. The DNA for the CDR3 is TGCGCCAGCAGCCACCTGGGGGAGCAGTACTTC.

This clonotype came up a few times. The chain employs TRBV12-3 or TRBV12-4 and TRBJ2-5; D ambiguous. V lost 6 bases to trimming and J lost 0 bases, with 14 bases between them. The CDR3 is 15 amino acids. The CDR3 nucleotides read TGTGCCAGCAGCCCACCCGACTGGTACCAAGAGACCCAGTACTTC. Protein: CASSPPDWYQETQYF.

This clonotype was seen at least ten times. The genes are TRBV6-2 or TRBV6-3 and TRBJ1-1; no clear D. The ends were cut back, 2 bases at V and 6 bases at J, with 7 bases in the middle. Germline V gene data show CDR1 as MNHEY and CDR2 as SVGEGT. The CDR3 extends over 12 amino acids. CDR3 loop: CASSYPIPEAFF. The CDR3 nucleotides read TGTGCCAGCAGTTACCCAATCCCTGAAGCTTTCTTT.

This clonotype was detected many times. The CDR3 sequence: CATSGSGTGGSGANVLTF. The CDR3 nucleotides are TGTGCCACCAGTGGCTCCGGGACAGGGGGCTCTGGGGCCAACGTCCTGACTTTC. The chain employs TRBV24-1 and TRBJ2-6; TRBD1 matches 11 bases. With V trimmed by 5 bases and J by 0 bases, 5 bases remained unmatched. This CDR3 spans 18 amino acids. Germline loops: CDR1 KGHDR, CDR2 SFDVKD.

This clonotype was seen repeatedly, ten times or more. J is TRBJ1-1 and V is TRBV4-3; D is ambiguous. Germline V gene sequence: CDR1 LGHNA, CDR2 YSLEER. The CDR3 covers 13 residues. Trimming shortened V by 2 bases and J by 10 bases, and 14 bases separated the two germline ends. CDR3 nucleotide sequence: TGCGCCAGCAGCCAATATGGGTTGCCGGGAGCTTTCTTT. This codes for CASSQYGLPGAFF.

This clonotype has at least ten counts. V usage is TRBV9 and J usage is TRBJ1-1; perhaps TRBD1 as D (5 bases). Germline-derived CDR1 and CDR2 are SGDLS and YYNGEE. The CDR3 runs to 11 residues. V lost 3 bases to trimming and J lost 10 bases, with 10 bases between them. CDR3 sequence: CASSGQRGAFF. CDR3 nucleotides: TGTGCCAGCAGCGGACAGAGAGGAGCTTTCTTT.

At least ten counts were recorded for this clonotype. CDR3 sequence (DNA): TGTGCCAGCAGCTTTTATCGTCAGGGAACGTACGAGCAGTACTTC. Its translation is CASSFYRQGTYEQYF. The chain links TRBV7-8 to TRBJ2-7; a possible D gene is TRBD1 (5 bases). With 3 bases removed from V and 4 bases from J, the gap between germline ends came to 16 bases. Germline-derived CDR1 and CDR2 are SGHVS and FQNEAQ. CDR3 size: 15 residues.

CDR3 DNA sequence: TGTGCCAGCAGTTACTCCTTTCGGGGGGCGAATGATGGCTACACCTTC. Encoded protein: CASSYSFRGANDGYTF. This chain uses TRBV6-5 with TRBJ1-2, with D maybe TRBD1 (6 bases). The CDR3 has 16 residues. Germline V gives CDR1 MNHEY, CDR2 SVGAGI. V was trimmed by 0 bases and J by 6 bases, leaving 17 bases between them.

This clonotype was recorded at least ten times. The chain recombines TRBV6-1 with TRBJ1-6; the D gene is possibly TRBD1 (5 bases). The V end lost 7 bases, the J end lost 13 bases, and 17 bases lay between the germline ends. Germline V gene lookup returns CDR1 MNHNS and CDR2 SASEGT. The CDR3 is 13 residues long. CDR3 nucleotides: TGTGCCAGCATCGTTCCAGGGAAAACGCCCCTCCACTTT. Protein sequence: CASIVPGKTPLHF.

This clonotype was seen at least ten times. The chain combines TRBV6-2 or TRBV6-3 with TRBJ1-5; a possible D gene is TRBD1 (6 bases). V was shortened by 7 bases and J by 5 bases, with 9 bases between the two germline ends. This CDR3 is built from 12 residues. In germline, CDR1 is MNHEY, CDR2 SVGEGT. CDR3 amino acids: CASTGGYQPQHF. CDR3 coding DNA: TGTGCCAGCACGGGGGGCTATCAGCCCCAGCATTTT.

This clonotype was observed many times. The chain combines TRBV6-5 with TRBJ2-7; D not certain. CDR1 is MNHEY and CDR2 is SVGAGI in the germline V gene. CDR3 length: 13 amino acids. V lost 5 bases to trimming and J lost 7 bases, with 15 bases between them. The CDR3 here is CASSRMDVGEQYF. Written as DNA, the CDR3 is TGTGCCAGCAGTCGGATGGACGTCGGGGAGCAGTACTTC.

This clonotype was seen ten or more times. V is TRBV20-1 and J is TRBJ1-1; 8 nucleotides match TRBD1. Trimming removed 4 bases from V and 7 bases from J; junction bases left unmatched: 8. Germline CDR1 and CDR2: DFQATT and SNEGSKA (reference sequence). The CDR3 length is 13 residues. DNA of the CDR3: TGCAGTGCTACAGGACAGGGAGGGAGTGAAGCTTTCTTT. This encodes CSATGQGGSEAFF.

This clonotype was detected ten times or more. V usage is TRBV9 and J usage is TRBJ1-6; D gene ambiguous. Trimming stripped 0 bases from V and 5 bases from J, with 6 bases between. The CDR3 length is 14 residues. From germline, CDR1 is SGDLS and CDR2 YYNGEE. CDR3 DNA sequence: TGTGCCAGCAGCGTAGTGACCCATAATTCACCCCTCCACTTT. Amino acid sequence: CASSVVTHNSPLHF.

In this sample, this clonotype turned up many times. DNA for the CDR3: TGCAGTGCTAGGGACTTAAACTATGGCTACACCTTC. It is translated as CSARDLNYGYTF. The chain employs TRBV20-1 and TRBJ1-2; D remains unclear. The germline V and J ends were trimmed by 3 bases and 2 bases, with 7 bases remaining between them. Looked up from germline, CDR1 is DFQATT and CDR2 is SNEGSKA (reference sequence). The CDR3 totals 12 residues.

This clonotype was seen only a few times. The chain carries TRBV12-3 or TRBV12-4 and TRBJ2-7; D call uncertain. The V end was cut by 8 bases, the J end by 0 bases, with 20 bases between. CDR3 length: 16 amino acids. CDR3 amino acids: CASYQALYHDSYEQYF. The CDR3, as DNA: TGTGCCAGCTACCAGGCATTGTACCATGACTCCTACGAGCAGTACTTC.

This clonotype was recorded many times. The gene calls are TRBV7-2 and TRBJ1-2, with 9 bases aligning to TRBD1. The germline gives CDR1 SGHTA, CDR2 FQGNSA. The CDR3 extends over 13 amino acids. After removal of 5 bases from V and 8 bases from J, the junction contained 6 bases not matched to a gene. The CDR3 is CASSPNRGQGYTF. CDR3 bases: TGTGCCAGCAGCCCGAACAGGGGGCAGGGCTACACCTTC.

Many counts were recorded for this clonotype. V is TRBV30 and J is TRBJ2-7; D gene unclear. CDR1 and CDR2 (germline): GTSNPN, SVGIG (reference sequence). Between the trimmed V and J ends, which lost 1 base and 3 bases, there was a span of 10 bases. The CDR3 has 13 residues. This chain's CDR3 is CAWSAWLGYEQYF. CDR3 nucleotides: TGTGCCTGGAGTGCCTGGTTGGGCTACGAGCAGTACTTC.

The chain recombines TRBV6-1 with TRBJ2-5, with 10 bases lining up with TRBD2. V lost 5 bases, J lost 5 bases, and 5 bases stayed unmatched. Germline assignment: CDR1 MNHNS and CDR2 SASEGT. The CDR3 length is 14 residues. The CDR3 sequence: CASSIAGGVETQYF. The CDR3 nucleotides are TGTGCCAGCAGTATAGCGGGAGGCGTGGAGACCCAGTACTTC.

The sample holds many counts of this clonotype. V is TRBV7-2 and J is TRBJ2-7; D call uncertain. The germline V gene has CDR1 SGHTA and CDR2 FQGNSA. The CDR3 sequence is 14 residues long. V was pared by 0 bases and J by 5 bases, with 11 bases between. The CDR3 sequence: CASSLAVERNEQYF. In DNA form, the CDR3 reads TGTGCCAGCAGCTTAGCGGTGGAAAGAAACGAGCAGTACTTC.

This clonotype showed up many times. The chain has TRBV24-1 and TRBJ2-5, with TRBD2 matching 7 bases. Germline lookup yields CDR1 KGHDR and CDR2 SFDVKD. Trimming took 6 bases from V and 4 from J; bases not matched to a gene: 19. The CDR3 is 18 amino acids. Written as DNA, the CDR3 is TGTGCCACCAGTTCCCAAATCTTTGGGAGGGACGTAGGAGAGACCCAGTACTTC. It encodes CATSSQIFGRDVGETQYF.

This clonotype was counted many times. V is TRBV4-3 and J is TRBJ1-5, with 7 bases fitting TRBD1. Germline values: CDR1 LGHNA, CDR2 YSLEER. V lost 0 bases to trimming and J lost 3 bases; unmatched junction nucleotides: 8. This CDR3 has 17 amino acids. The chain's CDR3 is CASSQELQGRDNQPQHF. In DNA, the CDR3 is TGCGCCAGCAGCCAAGAACTACAGGGGAGGGACAATCAGCCCCAGCATTTT.

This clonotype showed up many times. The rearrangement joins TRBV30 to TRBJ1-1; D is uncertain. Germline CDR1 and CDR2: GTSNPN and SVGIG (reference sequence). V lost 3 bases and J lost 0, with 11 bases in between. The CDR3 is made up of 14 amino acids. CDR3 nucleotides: TGTGCCTGGAGCCCACTCGGGTTGAACACTGAAGCTTTCTTT. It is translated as CAWSPLGLNTEAFF.